This paragraph reports one T cell receptor beta chain. The data belong to a study of blood T cell repertoires in COVID-19. V lost 2 bases and J lost 6; bases outside the gene matches: 4. This CDR3 has 15 amino acids. The germline gives CDR1 MNHEY, CDR2 SVGEGT. Sequencing used immunoSEQ multiplex PCR; TCRdb keeps in-frame clones, though not all of them. The table has over 400,000 clones, roughly 85% seen once. The V gene is TRBV6-2 or TRBV6-3, the J gene TRBJ2-1; 10 nucleotides agree with TRBD2. This sequence was found in a woman in her thirties with active or convalescent COVID-19. Sequencing was done on a sample of peripheral blood. CDR3 nucleotides: TGTGCCAGCAGTTACGCTAGCGGGGGCTTCAATGAGCAGTTCTTC. Translated: CASSYASGGFNEQFF.